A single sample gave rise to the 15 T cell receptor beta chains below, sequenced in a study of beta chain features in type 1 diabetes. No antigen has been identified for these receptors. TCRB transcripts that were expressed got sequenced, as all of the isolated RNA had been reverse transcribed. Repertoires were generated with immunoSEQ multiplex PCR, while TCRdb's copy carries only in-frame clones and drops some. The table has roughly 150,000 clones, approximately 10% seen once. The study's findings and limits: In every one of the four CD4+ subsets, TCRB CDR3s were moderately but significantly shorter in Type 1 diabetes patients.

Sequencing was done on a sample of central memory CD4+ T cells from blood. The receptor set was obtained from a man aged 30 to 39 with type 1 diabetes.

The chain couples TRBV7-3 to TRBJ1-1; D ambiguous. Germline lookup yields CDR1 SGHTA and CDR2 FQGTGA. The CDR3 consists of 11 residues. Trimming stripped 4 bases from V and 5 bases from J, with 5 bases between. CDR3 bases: TGTGCCAGCAGCTCCCCGACTGAAGCTTTCTTT. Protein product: CASSSPTEAFF.

The CDR3 bases are TGTGCCAGCAGTTTTACAGGGGTCGTAGGAGAAAAACTGTTTTTT. Amino acid sequence: CASSFTGVVGEKLFF. The chain employs TRBV28 and TRBJ1-4; the match to TRBD1 covers 7 bases. Trimming removed 3 bases from V and 8 bases from J; junction bases left unmatched: 9. Germline assignment: CDR1 MDHEN and CDR2 SYDVKM. CDR3 length: 15 amino acids.

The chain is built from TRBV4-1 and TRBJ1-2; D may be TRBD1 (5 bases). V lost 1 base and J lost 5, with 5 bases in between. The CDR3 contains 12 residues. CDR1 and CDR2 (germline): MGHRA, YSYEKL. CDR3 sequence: CASSQGQYGYTF. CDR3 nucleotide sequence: TGCGCCAGCAGCCAAGGACAGTATGGCTACACCTTC.

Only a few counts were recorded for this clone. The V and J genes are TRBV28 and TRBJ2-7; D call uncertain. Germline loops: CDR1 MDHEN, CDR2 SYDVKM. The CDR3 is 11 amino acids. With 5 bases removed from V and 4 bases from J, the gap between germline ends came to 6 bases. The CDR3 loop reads CASSHYYEQYF. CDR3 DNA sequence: TGTGCCAGCAGTCACTATTACGAGCAGTACTTC.

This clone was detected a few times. The DNA for the CDR3 is TGCGCCAGCAGCAAGGACAGACCGAACACTGAAGCTTTCTTT. This sequence encodes CASSKDRPNTEAFF. The chain has TRBV5-1 and TRBJ1-1; D may be TRBD1 (6 bases). V lost 4 bases to trimming and J lost 1 base, with 11 bases between them. The CDR3 covers 14 residues. The V gene's germline CDR1 is SGHRS and CDR2 YFSETQ.

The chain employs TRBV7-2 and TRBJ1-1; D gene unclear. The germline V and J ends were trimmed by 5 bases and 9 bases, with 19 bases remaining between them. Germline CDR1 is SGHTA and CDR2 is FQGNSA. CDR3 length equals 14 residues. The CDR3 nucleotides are TGTGCCAGCAGCGAACTTCAACGATACAGCAAAGCTTTCTTT. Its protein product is CASSELQRYSKAFF.

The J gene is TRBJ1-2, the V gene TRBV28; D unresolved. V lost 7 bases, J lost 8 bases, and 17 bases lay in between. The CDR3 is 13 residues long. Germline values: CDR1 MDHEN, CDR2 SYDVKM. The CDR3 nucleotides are TGTGCCAGCACGCCGGGGAAACTTTACGGCTACACCTTC. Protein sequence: CASTPGKLYGYTF.

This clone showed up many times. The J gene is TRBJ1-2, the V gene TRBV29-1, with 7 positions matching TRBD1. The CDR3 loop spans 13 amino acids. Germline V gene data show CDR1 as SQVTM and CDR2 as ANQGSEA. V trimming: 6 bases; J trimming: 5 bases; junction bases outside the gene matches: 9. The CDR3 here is CSVSLQGKYGYTF. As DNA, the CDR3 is TGCAGCGTCAGCCTACAGGGGAAGTATGGCTACACCTTC. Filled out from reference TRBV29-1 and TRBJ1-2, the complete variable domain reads SAVISQKPSRDICQRGTSLTIQCQVDSQVTMMFWYRQQPGQSLTLIATANQGSEATYESGFVIDKFPISRPNLTFSTLTVSNMSPEDSSIYLCSVSLQGKYGYTFGSGTRLTVV.

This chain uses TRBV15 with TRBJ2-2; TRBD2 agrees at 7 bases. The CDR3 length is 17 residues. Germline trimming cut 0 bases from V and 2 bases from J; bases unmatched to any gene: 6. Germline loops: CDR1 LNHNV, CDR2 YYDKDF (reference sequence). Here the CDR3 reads CATSRDLGGTNTGELFF. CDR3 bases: TGTGCCACCAGCAGAGATCTGGGAGGGACTAACACCGGGGAGCTGTTTTTT.

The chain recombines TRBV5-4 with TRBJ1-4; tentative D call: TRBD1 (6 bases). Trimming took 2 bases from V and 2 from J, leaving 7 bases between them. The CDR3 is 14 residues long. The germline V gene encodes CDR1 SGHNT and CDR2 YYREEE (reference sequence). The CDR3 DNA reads TGTGCCAGCAGCTTCGACAGGACTAATGAAAAACTGTTTTTT. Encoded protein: CASSFDRTNEKLFF.

The CDR3 bases are TGTGCCAGCAGATACAGGGGGAATCAGCCCCAGCATTTT. This translates into CASRYRGNQPQHF. The rearrangement links TRBV11-1 to TRBJ1-5; 8 bases are a match to TRBD1. The V gene's germline CDR1 is SGHAT and CDR2 FQDESV (reference sequence). The CDR3 loop spans 13 amino acids. V was clipped by 6 bases and J by 4 bases; unmatched bases: 2.

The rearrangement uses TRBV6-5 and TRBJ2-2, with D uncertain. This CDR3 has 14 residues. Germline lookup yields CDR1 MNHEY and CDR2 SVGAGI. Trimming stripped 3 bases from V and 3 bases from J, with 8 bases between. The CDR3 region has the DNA TGTGCCAGCAGTTATTTGCCGGACACCGGGGAGCTGTTTTTT. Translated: CASSYLPDTGELFF.

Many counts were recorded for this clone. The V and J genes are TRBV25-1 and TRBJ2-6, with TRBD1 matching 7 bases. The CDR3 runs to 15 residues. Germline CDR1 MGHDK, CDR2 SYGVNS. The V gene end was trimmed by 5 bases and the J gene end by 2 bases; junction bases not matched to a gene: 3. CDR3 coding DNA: TGTGCCAGCAGTCGACAGGGCCCTGGGGCCAACGTCCTGACTTTC. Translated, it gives CASSRQGPGANVLTF.

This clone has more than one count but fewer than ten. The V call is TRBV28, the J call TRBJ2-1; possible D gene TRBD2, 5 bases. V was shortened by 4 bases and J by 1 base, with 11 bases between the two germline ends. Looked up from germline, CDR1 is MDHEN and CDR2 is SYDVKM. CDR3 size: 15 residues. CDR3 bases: TGTGCCAGCAGTTCTAGCTTCCCTTCCTACAATGAGCAGTTCTTC. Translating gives CASSSSFPSYNEQFF. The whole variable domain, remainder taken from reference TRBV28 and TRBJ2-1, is DVKVTQSSRYLVKRTGEKVFLECVQDMDHENMFWYRQDPGLGLRLIYFSYDVKMKEKGDIPEGYSVSREKKERFSLILESASTNQTSMYLCASSSSFPSYNEQFFGPGTRLTVL.

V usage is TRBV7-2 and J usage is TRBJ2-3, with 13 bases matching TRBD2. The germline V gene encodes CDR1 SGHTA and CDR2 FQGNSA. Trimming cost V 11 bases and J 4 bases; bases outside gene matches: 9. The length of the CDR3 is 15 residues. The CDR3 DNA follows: TGTGCCCCCGGACTAGCGGGAGTAGGCCCAGATACGCAGTATTTT. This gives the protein CAPGLAGVGPDTQYF.